This T cell receptor (beta chain) was recorded in a study of blood T cell repertoires in COVID-19. Germline CDR1 is SGHAT and CDR2 is FQNNGV. The ends were cut back, 1 base at V and 2 bases at J, with 12 bases in the middle. The CDR3 covers 16 residues. As processed by the authors: Researchers report that nucleated cell counts were estimated from reference gene primer amplification. Sequencing was performed with immunoSEQ multiplex PCR; in TCRdb, only in-frame clones are kept and a portion is missing. V, J and clone size derive from that table, while D and trimming were established from the DNA sequence. The sample has around 180,000 clones, about 77% seen once. Adults between about 18 and 89 years of age took part from about two dozen US areas.

Source material: PBMCs or T cells enriched from blood (not recorded which). The clonotype comes from a woman between 45 and 65 years old with acute COVID-19. V usage is TRBV11-2 and J usage is TRBJ1-5, with D uncertain. Here the CDR3 reads CASSLGAARGNQPQHF. In nucleotides, the CDR3 is TGTGCCAGCAGCTTAGGAGCGGCAAGGGGCAATCAGCCCCAGCATTTT.